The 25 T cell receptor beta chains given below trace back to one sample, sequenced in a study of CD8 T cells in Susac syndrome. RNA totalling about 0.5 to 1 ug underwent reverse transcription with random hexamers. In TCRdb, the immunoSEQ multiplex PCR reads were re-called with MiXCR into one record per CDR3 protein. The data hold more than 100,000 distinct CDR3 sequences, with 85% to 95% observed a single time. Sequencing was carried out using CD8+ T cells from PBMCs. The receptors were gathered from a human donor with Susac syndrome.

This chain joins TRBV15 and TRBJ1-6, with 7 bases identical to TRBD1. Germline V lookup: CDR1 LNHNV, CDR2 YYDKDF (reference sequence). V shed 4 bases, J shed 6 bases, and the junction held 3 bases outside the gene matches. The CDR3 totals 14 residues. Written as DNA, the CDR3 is TGTGCCACCAGCAAACAGGGGTCTAATTCACCCCTCCACTTT. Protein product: CATSKQGSNSPLHF.

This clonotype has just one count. CDR3 region: CASSLTRQGGDEKLFF. The CDR3 coding sequence is TGCGCCAGCAGCCTTACCCGACAGGGAGGCGATGAAAAACTGTTTTTT. The chain couples TRBV5-1 to TRBJ1-4; 7 bases line up with TRBD1. This CDR3 contains 16 residues. V shed 4 bases and J 6 bases; nucleotides not matched to a gene: 12. Germline lookup yields CDR1 SGHRS and CDR2 YFSETQ.

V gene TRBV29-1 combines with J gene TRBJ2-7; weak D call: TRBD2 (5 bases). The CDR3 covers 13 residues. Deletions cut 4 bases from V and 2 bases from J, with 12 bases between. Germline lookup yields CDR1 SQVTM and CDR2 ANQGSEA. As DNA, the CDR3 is TGCAGCGTTGGCTATGAGGGCCCCTACGAGCAGTACTTC. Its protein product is CSVGYEGPYEQYF.

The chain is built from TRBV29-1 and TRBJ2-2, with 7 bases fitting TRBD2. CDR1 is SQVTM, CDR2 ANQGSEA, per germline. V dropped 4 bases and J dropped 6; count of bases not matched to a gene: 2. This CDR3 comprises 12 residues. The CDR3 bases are TGCAGCGTTGCAGGGAGGGCCGGGGAGCTGTTTTTT. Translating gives CSVAGRAGELFF.

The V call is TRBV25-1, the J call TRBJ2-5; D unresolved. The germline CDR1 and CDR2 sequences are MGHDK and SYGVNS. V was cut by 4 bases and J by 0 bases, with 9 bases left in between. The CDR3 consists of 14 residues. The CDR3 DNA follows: TGTGCCAGCAGTGGCGCGTCCTACCAAGAGACCCAGTACTTC. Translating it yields CASSGASYQETQYF.

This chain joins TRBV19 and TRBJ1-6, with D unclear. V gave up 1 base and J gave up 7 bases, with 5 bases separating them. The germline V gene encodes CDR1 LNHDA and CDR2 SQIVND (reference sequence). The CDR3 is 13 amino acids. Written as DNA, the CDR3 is TGTGCCAGTAGTATAGTGAGGAATTCACCCCTCCACTTT. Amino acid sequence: CASSIVRNSPLHF.

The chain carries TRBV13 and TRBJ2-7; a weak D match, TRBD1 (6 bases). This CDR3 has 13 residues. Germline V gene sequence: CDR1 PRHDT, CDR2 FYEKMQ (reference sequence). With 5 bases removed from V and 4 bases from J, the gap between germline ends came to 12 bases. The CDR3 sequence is CASSPEGGYEQYF. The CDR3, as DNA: TGTGCCAGCAGCCCCGAAGGGGGTTACGAGCAGTACTTC.

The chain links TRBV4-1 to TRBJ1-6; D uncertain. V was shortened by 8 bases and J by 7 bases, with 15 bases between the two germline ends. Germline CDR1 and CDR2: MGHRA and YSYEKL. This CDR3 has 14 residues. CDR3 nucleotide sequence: TGCGCCAGCGCCTCGAGAGGGAAGAATTCACCCCTCCACTTT. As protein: CASASRGKNSPLHF.

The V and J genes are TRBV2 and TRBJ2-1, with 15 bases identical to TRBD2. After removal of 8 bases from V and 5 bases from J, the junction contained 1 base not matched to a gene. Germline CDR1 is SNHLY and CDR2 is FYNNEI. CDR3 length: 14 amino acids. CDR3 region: CASGLAGGHNEQFF. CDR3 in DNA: TGTGCCAGCGGACTAGCGGGGGGGCACAATGAGCAGTTCTTC.

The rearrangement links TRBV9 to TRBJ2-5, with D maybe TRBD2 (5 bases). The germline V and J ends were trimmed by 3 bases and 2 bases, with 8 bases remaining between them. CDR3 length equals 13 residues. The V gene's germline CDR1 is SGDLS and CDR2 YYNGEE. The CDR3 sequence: CASSGGWQETQYF. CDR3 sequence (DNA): TGTGCCAGCAGCGGAGGGTGGCAAGAGACCCAGTACTTC.

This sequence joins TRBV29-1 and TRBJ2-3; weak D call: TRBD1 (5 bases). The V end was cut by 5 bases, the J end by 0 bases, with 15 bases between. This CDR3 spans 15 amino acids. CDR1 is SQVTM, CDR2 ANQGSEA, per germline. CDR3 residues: CSVSDPDTSTDTQYF. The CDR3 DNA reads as TGCAGCGTTAGCGACCCGGACACCAGCACAGATACGCAGTATTTT.

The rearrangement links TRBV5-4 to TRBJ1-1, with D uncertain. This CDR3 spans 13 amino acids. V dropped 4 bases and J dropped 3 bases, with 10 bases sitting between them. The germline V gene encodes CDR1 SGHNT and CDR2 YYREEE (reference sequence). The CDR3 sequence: CASSLAIHTEAFF. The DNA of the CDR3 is TGTGCCAGCAGCCTCGCTATTCACACTGAAGCTTTCTTT.

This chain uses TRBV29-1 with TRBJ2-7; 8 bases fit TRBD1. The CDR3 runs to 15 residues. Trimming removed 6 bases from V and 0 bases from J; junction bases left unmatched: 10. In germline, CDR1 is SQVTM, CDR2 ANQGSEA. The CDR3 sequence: CSVATGGTPSYEQYF. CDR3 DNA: TGCAGCGTCGCCACAGGGGGGACACCCTCCTACGAGCAGTACTTC.

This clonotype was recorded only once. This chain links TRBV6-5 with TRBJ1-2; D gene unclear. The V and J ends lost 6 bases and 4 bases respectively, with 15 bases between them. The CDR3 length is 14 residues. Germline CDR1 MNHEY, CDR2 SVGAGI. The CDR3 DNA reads TGTGCCAGCAGCCAACTGTCCTTAACCTATGGCTACACCTTC. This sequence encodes CASSQLSLTYGYTF.

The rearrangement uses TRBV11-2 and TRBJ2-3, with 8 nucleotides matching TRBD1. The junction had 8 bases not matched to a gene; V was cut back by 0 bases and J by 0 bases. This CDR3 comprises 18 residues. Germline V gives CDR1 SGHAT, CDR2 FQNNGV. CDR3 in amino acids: CASSLDLGTGTSTDTQYF. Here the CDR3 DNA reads TGTGCCAGCAGCTTAGATCTAGGGACAGGAACTAGCACAGATACGCAGTATTTT. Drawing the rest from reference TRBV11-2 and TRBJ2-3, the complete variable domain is EAGVAQSPRYKIIEKRQSVAFWCNPISGHATLYWYQQILGQGPKLLIQFQNNGVVDDSQLPKDRFSAERLKGVDSTLKIQPAKLEDSAVYLCASSLDLGTGTSTDTQYFGPGTRLTVL.

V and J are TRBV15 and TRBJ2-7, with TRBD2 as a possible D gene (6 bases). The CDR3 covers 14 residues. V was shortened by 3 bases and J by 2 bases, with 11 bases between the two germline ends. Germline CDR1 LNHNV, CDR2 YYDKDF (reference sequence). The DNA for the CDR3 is TGTGCCACCAGCAGCCTGGGGGGTCCCTACGAGCAGTACTTC. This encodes CATSSLGGPYEQYF.

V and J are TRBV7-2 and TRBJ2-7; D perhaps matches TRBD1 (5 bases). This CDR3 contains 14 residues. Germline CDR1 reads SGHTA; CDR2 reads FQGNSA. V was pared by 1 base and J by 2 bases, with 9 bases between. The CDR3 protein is CASSLGVGAYEQYF. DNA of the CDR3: TGTGCCAGCAGCTTAGGTGTAGGGGCCTACGAGCAGTACTTC.

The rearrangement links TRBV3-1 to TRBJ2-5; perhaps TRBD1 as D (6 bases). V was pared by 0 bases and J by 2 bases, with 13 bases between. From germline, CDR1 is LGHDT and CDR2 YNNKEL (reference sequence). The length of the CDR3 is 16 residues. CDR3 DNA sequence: TGTGCCAGCAGCCAAGATCCGGGGACACAACAAGAGACCCAGTACTTC. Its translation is CASSQDPGTQQETQYF.

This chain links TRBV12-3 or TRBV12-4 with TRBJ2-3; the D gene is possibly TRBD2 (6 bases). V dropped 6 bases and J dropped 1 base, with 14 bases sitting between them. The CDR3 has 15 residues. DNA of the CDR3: TGTGCCAGCAGAACGCTAGCGACAGGCACAGATACGCAGTATTTT. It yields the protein CASRTLATGTDTQYF.

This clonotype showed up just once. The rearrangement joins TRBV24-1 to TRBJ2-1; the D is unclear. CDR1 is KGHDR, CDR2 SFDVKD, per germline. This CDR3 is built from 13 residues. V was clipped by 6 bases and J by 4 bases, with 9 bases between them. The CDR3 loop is CATSSDAYNEQFF. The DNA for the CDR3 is TGTGCCACCAGTAGTGATGCGTACAATGAGCAGTTCTTC.

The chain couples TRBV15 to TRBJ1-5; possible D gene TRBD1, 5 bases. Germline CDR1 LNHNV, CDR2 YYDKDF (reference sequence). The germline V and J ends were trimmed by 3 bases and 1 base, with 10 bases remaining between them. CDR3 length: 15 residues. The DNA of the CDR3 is TGTGCCACCAGCAGTTACGGGGCCAGCAATCAGCCCCAGCATTTT. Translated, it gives CATSSYGASNQPQHF.

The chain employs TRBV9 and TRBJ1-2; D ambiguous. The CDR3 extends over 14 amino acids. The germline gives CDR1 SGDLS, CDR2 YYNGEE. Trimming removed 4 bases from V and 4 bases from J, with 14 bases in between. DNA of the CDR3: TGTGCCAGCAGCTCCCGGACCTCCCTCTATGGCTACACCTTC. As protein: CASSSRTSLYGYTF. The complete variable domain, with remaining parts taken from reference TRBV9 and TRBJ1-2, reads DSGVTQTPKHLITATGQRVTLRCSPRSGDLSVYWYQQSLDQGLQFLIQYYNGEERAKGNILERFSAQQFPDLHSELNLSSLELGDSALYFCASSSRTSLYGYTFGSGTRLTVV.

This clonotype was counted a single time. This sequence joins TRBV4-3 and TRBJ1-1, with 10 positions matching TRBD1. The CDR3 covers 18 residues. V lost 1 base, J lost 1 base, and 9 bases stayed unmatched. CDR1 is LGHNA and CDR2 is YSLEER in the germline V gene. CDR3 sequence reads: CASSQGQGADSPNTEAFF. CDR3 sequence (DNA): TGCGCCAGCAGCCAAGGACAGGGGGCGGATAGCCCGAACACTGAAGCTTTCTTT.

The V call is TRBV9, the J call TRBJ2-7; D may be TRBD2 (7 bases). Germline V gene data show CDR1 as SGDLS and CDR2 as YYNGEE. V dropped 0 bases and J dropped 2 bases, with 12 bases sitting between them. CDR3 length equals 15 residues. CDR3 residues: CASSVAAGAPYEQYF. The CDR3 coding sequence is TGTGCCAGCAGCGTAGCGGCGGGGGCTCCCTACGAGCAGTACTTC.

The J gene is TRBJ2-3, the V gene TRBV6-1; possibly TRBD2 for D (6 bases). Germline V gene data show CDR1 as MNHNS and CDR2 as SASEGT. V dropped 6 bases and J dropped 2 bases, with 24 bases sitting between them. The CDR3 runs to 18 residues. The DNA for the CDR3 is TGTGCCAGCAGCCCATCATTATCATACGGGGGATTCACAGATACGCAGTATTTT. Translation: CASSPSLSYGGFTDTQYF.